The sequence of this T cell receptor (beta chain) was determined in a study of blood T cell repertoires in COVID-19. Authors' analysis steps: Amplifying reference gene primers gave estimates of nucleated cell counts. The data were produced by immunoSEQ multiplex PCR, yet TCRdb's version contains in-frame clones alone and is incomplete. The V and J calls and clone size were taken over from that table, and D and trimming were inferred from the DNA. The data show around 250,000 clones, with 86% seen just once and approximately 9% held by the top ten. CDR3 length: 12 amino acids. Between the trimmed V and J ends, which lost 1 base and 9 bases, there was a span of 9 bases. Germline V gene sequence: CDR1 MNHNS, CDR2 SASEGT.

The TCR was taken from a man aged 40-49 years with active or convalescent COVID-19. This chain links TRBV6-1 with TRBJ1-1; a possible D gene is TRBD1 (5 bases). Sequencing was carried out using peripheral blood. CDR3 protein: CASSEGQIQAFF. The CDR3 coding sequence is TGTGCCAGCAGTGAAGGACAGATTCAAGCTTTCTTT.